Presented here are 21 T cell receptor beta chains from one specimen sequenced in a study of T cell repertoires in ileal Crohn's disease. Time point: inflamed ileum from the surgical specimen. Repertoires were generated with immunoSEQ multiplex PCR, while TCRdb's copy carries only in-frame clones and drops some. Of roughly 13,000 clones listed, less than 85% are singletons. The sample consisted of ileal tissue. These receptors were collected from an adult with Crohn's disease.

CDR3 DNA: TGTGCCAGTAGTTCAGGGGAAGAAGCTTTCTTT. This translates into CASSSGEEAFF. The chain carries TRBV19 and TRBJ1-1; perhaps TRBD1 as D (6 bases). The CDR3 has 11 residues. With 5 bases removed from V and 8 bases from J, the gap between germline ends came to 9 bases. Germline lookup yields CDR1 LNHDA and CDR2 SQIVND (reference sequence).

This clone was detected once. V is TRBV7-2 and J is TRBJ2-1; tentatively, D is TRBD2 (7 bases). V was trimmed by 7 bases and J by 1 base, leaving 20 bases between them. Germline assignment: CDR1 SGHTA and CDR2 FQGNSA. The CDR3 runs to 17 residues. For the CDR3, the DNA is TGTGCCAGCACCCGAAGGGGGGGGCCGGGGTCCTACAATGAGCAGTTCTTC. It codes for CASTRRGGPGSYNEQFF.

This chain links TRBV6-5 with TRBJ1-4; D not resolved. CDR1 and CDR2 from the germline V gene are MNHEY and SVGAGI. Trimming took 0 bases from V and 6 from J, leaving 11 bases between them. The CDR3 loop spans 15 amino acids. The CDR3 sequence is CASSYSFRRDEKLFF. The DNA of the CDR3 is TGTGCCAGCAGTTACTCGTTCCGGCGGGATGAAAAACTGTTTTTT.

This chain connects TRBV12-1 to TRBJ1-1; TRBD1 reflects the table's D call only, with no check against the DNA. TRBV12-1 corresponds to a pseudogene. The CDR3 contains 14 residues. The DNA of the CDR3 is TGTGCCAGCAGCCTCCCGGACAATAACACTGAAGCTTTCTTT. This sequence encodes CASSLPDNNTEAFF.

This clone appeared once. This chain uses TRBV29-1 with TRBJ1-1; D is unresolved. With 4 bases removed from V and 0 bases from J, the gap between germline ends came to 6 bases. The CDR3 runs 12 residues. The germline V gene has CDR1 SQVTM and CDR2 ANQGSEA. The CDR3 nucleotides read TGCAGCGTTGGACACCTGAACACTGAAGCTTTCTTT. Its translation is CSVGHLNTEAFF.

This chain joins TRBV11-2 and TRBJ2-5; 8 bases fit TRBD1. The CDR3 covers 15 residues. CDR1 is SGHAT, CDR2 FQNNGV, per germline. The J segment lost 0 bases and the V segment lost 1 base, leaving 1 base of the junction unmatched. CDR3 loop: CASSLADRDQETQYF. Written as DNA, the CDR3 is TGTGCCAGCAGCTTAGCGGACAGGGACCAAGAGACCCAGTACTTC.

The V gene is TRBV6-1, the J gene TRBJ2-2, with TRBD1 matching over 8 bases. V lost 1 base, J lost 5 bases, and 6 bases stayed unmatched. Germline V lookup: CDR1 MNHNS, CDR2 SASEGT. This CDR3 contains 16 residues. The DNA for the CDR3 is TGTGCCAGCAGTGAAGGGCCAGACAGGGGAACCGGGGAGCTGTTTTTT. Protein sequence: CASSEGPDRGTGELFF.

The V gene is TRBV5-1, the J gene TRBJ1-6; no firm D call. The germline gives CDR1 SGHRS, CDR2 YFSETQ. The V end was cut by 5 bases, the J end by 0 bases, with 12 bases between. The CDR3 loop spans 16 amino acids. As DNA, the CDR3 is TGCGCCAGCAGAAACGGGCCAGGCTCCTATAATTCACCCCTCCACTTT. The encoded protein is CASRNGPGSYNSPLHF.

Worth noting for this clone: Other DNA sequences in the sample encode the same CDR3. The rearrangement links TRBV7-9 to TRBJ1-2, with a weak D call TRBD1 (5 bases). V lost 2 bases and J lost 2, with 9 bases in between. CDR1 SEHNR and CDR2 FQNEAQ come from the germline V gene (reference sequence). This CDR3 contains 14 residues. In nucleotides, the CDR3 is TGTGCCAGCAGCTTAAGTGGGACCAACTATGGCTACACCTTC. Translating it yields CASSLSGTNYGYTF.

The chain joins TRBV7-8 to TRBJ1-5; D is perhaps TRBD1 (6 bases). The V and J ends lost 1 base and 5 bases respectively, with 12 bases between them. The V gene's germline CDR1 is SGHVS and CDR2 FQNEAQ. This CDR3 region has 15 residues. CDR3 nucleotide sequence: TGTGCCAGCAGCTTAGAGGGGGTCTCCGATCAGCCCCAGCATTTT. It is translated as CASSLEGVSDQPQHF.

A few counts support this clone. This chain uses TRBV5-1 with TRBJ1-1; tentatively, D is TRBD1 (5 bases). The germline V and J ends were trimmed by 4 bases and 7 bases, with 14 bases remaining between them. CDR3 length equals 13 residues. Germline V gene lookup returns CDR1 SGHRS and CDR2 YFSETQ. The CDR3 reads CASSNRDGGEAFF. Written as DNA, the CDR3 is TGCGCCAGCAGCAACCGGGACGGGGGTGAAGCTTTCTTT.

In the case of this clone: Other DNA variants within this sample encode the same CDR3. The J gene is TRBJ1-3, the V gene TRBV7-9; tentatively, D is TRBD1 (5 bases). V was clipped by 4 bases and J by 2 bases, with 9 bases between them. Germline CDR1 is SEHNR and CDR2 is FQNEAQ (reference sequence). This CDR3 spans 14 amino acids. CDR3 sequence (DNA): TGTGCCAGCAGCTCCTCGGGGGCTGGAAACACCATATATTTT. Its translation: CASSSSGAGNTIYF.

V usage is TRBV18 and J usage is TRBJ1-4; unclear D gene. The germline V gene encodes CDR1 KGHSH and CDR2 LQKENI. The CDR3 has 13 residues. V was trimmed by 3 bases and J by 4 bases, leaving 6 bases between them. The CDR3 sequence: CASSPARNEKLFF. In nucleotides, the CDR3 is TGTGCCAGCTCACCGGCTCGTAATGAAAAACTGTTTTTT.

The rearrangement links TRBV7-6 to TRBJ2-1; 7 nucleotides agree with TRBD1. Trimming at V came to 4 bases and at J to 5 bases, leaving 8 bases not matched to a gene. CDR3 size: 15 residues. The V gene's germline CDR1 is SGHVS and CDR2 FNYEAQ. CDR3 in amino acids: CASSSYGQANNEQFF. The CDR3 nucleotides are TGTGCCAGCAGCTCTTACGGACAGGCTAACAATGAGCAGTTCTTC.

The chain joins TRBV7-8 to TRBJ1-2; D not certain. Between the trimmed V and J ends, which lost 1 base and 4 bases, there was a span of 16 bases. CDR3 length equals 16 residues. Germline V gives CDR1 SGHVS, CDR2 FQNEAQ. The CDR3 DNA reads as TGTGCCAGCAGCTTAGAAGACGATCCCTTTCCCTATGGCTACACCTTC. Translated, it gives CASSLEDDPFPYGYTF. Together with reference TRBV7-8 and TRBJ1-2, the CDR3 gives the full variable domain: GAGVSQSPRYKVAKRGQDVALRCDPISGHVSLFWYQQALGQGPEFLTYFQNEAQLDKSGLPSDRFFAERPEGSVSTLKIQRTQQEDSAVYLCASSLEDDPFPYGYTFGSGTRLTVV.

The chain uses TRBV5-1 and TRBJ1-2; 7 bases match TRBD1. Per germline, CDR1 SGHRS and CDR2 YFSETQ. V was pared by 4 bases and J by 5 bases, with 8 bases of the junction left unmatched. This CDR3 spans 14 amino acids. The CDR3 here is CASSPLGQKYGYTF. DNA for the CDR3: TGCGCCAGCAGCCCCCTGGGACAGAAATATGGCTACACCTTC. The variable domain in full, with the rest retrieved from reference TRBV5-1 and TRBJ1-2, is KAGVTQTPRYLIKTRGQQVTLSCSPISGHRSVSWYQQTPGQGLQFLFEYFSETQRNKGNFPGRFSGRQFSNSRSEMNVSTLELGDSALYLCASSPLGQKYGYTFGSGTRLTVV.

This chain connects TRBV19 to TRBJ2-1; D perhaps matches TRBD2 (5 bases). Germline lookup yields CDR1 LNHDA and CDR2 SQIVND (reference sequence). Trimming took 5 bases from V and 2 from J, leaving 7 bases between them. This CDR3 has 13 residues. CDR3: CASSPGTYNEQFF. Here the CDR3 DNA reads TGTGCCAGTAGTCCGGGGACCTACAATGAGCAGTTCTTC. Together with reference TRBV19 and TRBJ2-1, the CDR3 gives the full variable domain: DGGITQSPKYLFRKEGQNVTLSCEQNLNHDAMYWYRQDPGQGLRLIYYSQIVNDFQKGDIAEGYSVSREKKESFPLTVTSAQKNPTAFYLCASSPGTYNEQFFGPGTRLTVL.

V gene TRBV7-2 combines with J gene TRBJ1-2; possible D gene TRBD1, 5 bases. The CDR3 is 13 amino acids. CDR1 SGHTA and CDR2 FQGNSA come from the germline V gene. The V gene lost 5 bases and the J gene lost 3 bases, with 10 bases spanning the gap. CDR3 DNA: TGTGCCAGCAGCATGGGGGAGGACTATGGCTACACCTTC. Translation gives CASSMGEDYGYTF.

The rearrangement links TRBV6-6 to TRBJ2-2; D is unresolved. Germline V gives CDR1 MNHNY, CDR2 SVGAGI (reference sequence). The V gene lost 2 bases and the J gene lost 0 bases, with 10 bases spanning the gap. This CDR3 contains 16 residues. The CDR3 coding sequence is TGTGCCAGCAGTTACCGTCGGGCATCGAACACCGGGGAGCTGTTTTTT. Amino acids: CASSYRRASNTGELFF.

The chain links TRBV11-3 to TRBJ2-7; D might be TRBD1 or TRBD2, each matching 7 bases. V lost 6 bases and J lost 5, with 14 bases in between. From germline, CDR1 is SGHNT and CDR2 YENEEA. The CDR3 loop spans 13 amino acids. Here the CDR3 DNA reads TGTGCCAGCAGTCGACAGGGAGGGGACGAGCAGTACTTC. It specifies CASSRQGGDEQYF.

In this sample, this clone turned up once. This rearrangement joins TRBV5-1 to TRBJ1-1; D is uncertain. V lost 1 base to trimming and J lost 0 bases, with 16 bases between them. The CDR3 extends over 17 amino acids. Germline lookup yields CDR1 SGHRS and CDR2 YFSETQ. The CDR3 DNA reads as TGCGCCAGCAGCTTGTCTTCGGCCGGAGCCCTGAACACTGAAGCTTTCTTT. It translates to CASSLSSAGALNTEAFF.